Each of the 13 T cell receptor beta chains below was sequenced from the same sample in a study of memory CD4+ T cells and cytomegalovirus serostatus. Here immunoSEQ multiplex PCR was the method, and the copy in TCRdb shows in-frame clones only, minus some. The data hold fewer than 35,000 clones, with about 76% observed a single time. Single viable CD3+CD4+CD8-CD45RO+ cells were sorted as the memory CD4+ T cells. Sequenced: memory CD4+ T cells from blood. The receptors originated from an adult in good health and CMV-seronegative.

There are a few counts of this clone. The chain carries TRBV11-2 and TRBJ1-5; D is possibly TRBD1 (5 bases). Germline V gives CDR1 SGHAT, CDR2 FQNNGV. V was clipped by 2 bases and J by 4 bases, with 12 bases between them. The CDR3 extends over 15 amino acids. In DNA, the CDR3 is TGTGCCAGCAGCTTACAGGGTCCCCAAAATCAGCCCCAGCATTTT. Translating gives CASSLQGPQNQPQHF.

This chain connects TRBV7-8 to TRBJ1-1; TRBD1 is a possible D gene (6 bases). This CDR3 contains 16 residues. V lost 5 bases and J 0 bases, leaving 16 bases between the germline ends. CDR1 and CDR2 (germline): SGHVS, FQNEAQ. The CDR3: CASSPWGGAMNTEAFF. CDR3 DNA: TGTGCCAGCAGCCCCTGGGGGGGGGCTATGAACACTGAAGCTTTCTTT.

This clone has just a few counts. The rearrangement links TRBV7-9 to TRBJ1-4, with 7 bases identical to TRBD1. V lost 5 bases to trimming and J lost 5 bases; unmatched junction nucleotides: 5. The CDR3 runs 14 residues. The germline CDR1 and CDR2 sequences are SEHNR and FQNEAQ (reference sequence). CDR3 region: CASSTGTVNEKLFF. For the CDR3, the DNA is TGTGCCAGCAGCACCGGGACAGTAAATGAAAAACTGTTTTTT.

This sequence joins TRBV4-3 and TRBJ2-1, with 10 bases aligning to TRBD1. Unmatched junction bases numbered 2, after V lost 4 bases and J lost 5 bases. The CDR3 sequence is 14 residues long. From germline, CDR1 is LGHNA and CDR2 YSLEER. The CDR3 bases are TGCGCCAGCAGCCGGGGACAGGGGAACAATGAGCAGTTCTTC. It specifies CASSRGQGNNEQFF.

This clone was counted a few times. CDR3 residues: CASTPWQQETQYF. CDR3 nucleotide sequence: TGTGCCAGCACCCCGTGGCAGCAAGAGACCCAGTACTTC. The rearrangement uses TRBV6-1 and TRBJ2-5, with D unclear. The germline V and J ends were trimmed by 7 bases and 2 bases, with 11 bases remaining between them. The CDR3 consists of 13 residues. Germline V gives CDR1 MNHNS, CDR2 SASEGT.

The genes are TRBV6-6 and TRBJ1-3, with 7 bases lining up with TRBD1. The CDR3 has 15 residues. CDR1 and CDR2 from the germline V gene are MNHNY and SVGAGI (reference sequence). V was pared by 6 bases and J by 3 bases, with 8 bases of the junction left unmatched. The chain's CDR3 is CASRGGQVNGNTIYF. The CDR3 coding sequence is TGTGCCAGCAGGGGCGGACAGGTCAATGGAAACACCATATATTTT.

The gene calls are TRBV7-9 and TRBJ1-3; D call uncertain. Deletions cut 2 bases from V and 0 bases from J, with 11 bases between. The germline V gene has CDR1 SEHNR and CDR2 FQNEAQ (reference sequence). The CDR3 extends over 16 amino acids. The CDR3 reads CASSLRREVSGNTIYF. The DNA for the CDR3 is TGTGCCAGCAGCTTAAGACGTGAAGTCTCTGGAAACACCATATATTTT.

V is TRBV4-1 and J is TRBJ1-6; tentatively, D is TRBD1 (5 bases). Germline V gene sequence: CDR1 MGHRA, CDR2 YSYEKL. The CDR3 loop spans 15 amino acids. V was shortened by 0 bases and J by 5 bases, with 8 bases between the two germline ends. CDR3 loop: CASSQEGVNNSPLHF. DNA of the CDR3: TGCGCCAGCAGCCAAGAAGGGGTAAATAATTCACCCCTCCACTTT.

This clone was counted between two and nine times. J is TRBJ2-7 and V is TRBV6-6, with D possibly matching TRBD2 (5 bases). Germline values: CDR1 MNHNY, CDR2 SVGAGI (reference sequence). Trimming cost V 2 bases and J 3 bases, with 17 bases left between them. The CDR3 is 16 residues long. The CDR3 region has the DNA TGTGCCAGCAGTTACCCGGAAAGGGAGAATCGCTACGAGCAGTACTTC. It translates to CASSYPERENRYEQYF.

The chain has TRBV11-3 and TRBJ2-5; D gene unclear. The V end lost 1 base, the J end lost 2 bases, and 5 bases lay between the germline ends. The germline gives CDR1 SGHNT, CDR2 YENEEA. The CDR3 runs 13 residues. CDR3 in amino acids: CASSLGAQETQYF. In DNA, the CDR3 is TGTGCCAGCAGCTTAGGGGCTCAAGAGACCCAGTACTTC.

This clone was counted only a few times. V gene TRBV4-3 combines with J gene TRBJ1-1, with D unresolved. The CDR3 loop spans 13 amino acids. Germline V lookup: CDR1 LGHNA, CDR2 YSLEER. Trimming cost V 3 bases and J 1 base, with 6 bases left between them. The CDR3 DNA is TGCGCCAGCAGCCACCAGACGAACACTGAAGCTTTCTTT. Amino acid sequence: CASSHQTNTEAFF.

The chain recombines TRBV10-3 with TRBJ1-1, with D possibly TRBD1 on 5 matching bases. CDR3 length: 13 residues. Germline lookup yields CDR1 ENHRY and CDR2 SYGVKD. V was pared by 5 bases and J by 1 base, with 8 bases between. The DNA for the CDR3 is TGTGCCATCAGTAACACAGGGAACACTGAAGCTTTCTTT. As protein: CAISNTGNTEAFF.

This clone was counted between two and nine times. The CDR3 DNA reads as TGTGCCAGTAGTATCACAGGGTTAGGGCCCCAGCATTTT. Translation gives CASSITGLGPQHF. The chain uses TRBV19 and TRBJ1-5, with D possibly TRBD1 on 6 matching bases. The CDR3 runs 13 residues. V was trimmed by 3 bases and J by 9 bases, leaving 12 bases between them. Germline values: CDR1 LNHDA, CDR2 SQIVND (reference sequence).